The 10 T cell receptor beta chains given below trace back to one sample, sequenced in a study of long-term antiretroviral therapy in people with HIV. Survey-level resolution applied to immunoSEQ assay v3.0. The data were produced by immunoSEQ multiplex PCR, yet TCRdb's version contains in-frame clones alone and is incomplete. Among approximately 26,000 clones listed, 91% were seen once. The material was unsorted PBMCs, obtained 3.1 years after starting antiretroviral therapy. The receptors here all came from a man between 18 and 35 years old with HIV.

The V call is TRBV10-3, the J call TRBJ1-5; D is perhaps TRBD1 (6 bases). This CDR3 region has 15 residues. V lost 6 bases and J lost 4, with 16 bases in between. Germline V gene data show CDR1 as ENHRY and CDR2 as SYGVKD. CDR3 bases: TGTGCCATCAGACAGGCCCCGGGACAAAATCAGCCCCAGCATTTT. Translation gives CAIRQAPGQNQPQHF.

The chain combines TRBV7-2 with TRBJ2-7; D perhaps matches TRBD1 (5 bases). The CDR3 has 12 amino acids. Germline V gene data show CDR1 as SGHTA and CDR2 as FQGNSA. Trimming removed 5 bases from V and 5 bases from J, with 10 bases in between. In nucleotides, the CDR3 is TGTGCCAGCAGCCACAGGTCCCACGAGCAGTACTTC. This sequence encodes CASSHRSHEQYF.

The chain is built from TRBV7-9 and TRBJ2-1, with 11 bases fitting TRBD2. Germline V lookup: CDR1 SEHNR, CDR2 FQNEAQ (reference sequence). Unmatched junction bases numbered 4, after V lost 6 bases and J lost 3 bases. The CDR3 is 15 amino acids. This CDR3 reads CASRLAGALYNEQFF. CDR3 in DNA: TGTGCCAGCAGACTAGCGGGAGCCCTCTACAATGAGCAGTTCTTC.

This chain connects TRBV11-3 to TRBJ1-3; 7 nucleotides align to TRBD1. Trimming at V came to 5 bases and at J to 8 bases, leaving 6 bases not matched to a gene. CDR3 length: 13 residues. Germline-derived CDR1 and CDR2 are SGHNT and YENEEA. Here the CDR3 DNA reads TGTGCCAGCAGCAAAGGACAGGCGGACACCATATATTTT. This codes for CASSKGQADTIYF. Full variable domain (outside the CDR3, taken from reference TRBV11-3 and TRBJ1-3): EAGVVQSPRYKIIEKKQPVAFWCNPISGHNTLYWYLQNLGQGPELLIRYENEEAVDDSQLPKDRFSAERLKGVDSTLKIQPAELGDSAVYLCASSKGQADTIYFGEGSWLTVV.

The CDR3: CASSQEGRGGYGYTF. CDR3 sequence (DNA): TGTGCCAGCAGCCAAGAGGGACGGGGCGGGTATGGCTACACCTTC. The chain carries TRBV4-2 and TRBJ1-2, with D perhaps TRBD1 (5 bases). V was shortened by 0 bases and J by 5 bases, with 13 bases between the two germline ends. Looked up from germline, CDR1 is LGHNA and CDR2 is YNFKEQ. The CDR3 has 15 amino acids.

DNA of the CDR3: TGTGCCAGCAGTTACTCCCCAATGGTTTCAGATACGCAGTATTTT. It is translated as CASSYSPMVSDTQYF. The chain links TRBV6-5 to TRBJ2-3, with D unclear. Looked up from germline, CDR1 is MNHEY and CDR2 is SVGAGI. The ends were cut back, 0 bases at V and 4 bases at J, with 11 bases in the middle. The CDR3 extends over 15 amino acids.

The CDR3 spells CASSQVWGSNGYTF. In DNA form, the CDR3 reads TGCGCCAGCAGCCAAGTATGGGGTTCGAATGGCTACACCTTC. The chain carries TRBV4-3 and TRBJ1-2; D is uncertain. Germline-derived CDR1 and CDR2 are LGHNA and YSLEER. Trimming took off 1 base at V and 6 bases at J, with 12 bases between the two ends. The CDR3 runs to 14 residues.

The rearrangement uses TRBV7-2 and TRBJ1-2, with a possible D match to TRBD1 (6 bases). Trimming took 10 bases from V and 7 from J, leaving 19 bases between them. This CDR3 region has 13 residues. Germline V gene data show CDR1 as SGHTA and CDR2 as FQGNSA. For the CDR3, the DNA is TGTGCCACCACTACGGCCGGGGGCCTTGGCTACACCTTC. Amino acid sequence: CATTTAGGLGYTF.

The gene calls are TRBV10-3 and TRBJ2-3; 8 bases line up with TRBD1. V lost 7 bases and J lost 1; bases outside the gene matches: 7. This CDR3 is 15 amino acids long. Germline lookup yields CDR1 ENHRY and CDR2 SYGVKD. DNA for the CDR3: TGTGCCATCACCCCCGGGACAGGACGCACAGATACGCAGTATTTT. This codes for CAITPGTGRTDTQYF.

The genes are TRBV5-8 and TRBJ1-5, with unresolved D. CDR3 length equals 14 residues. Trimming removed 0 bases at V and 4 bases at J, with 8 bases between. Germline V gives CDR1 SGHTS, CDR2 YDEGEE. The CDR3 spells CASSLAGTNQPQHF. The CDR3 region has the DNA TGTGCCAGCAGCTTGGCGGGAACTAATCAGCCCCAGCATTTT.